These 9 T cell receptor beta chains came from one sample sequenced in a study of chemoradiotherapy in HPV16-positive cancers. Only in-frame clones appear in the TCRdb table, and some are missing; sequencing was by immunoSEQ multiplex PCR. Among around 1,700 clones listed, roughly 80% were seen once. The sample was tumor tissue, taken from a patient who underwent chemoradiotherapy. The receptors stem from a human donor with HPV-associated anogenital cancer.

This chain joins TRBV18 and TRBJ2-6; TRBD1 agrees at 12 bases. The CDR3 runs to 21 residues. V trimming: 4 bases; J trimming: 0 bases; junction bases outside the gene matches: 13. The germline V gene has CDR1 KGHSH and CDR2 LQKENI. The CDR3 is CASSQSGTGGFGSSGANVLTF. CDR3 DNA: TGTGCCAGCTCACAATCCGGGACAGGGGGCTTTGGGAGCTCTGGGGCCAACGTCCTGACTTTC. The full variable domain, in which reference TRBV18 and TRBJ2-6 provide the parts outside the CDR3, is NAGVMQNPRHLVRRRGQEARLRCSPMKGHSHVYWYRQLPEEGLKFMVYLQKENIIDESGMPKERFSAEFPKEGPSILRIQQVVRGDSAAYFCASSQSGTGGFGSSGANVLTFGAGSRLTVL.

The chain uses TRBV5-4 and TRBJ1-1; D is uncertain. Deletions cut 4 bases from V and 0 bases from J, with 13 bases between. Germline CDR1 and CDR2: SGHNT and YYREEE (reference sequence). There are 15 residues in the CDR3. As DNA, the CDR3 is TGTGCCAGCAGCCAAGACGAGGGCATGAACACTGAAGCTTTCTTT. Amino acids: CASSQDEGMNTEAFF.

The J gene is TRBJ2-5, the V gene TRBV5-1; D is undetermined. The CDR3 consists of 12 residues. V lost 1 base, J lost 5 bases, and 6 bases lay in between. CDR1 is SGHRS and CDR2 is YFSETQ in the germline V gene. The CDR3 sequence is CASSLLGETQYF. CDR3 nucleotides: TGCGCCAGCAGCTTGTTGGGGGAGACCCAGTACTTC. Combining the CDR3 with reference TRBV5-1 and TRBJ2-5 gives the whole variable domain KAGVTQTPRYLIKTRGQQVTLSCSPISGHRSVSWYQQTPGQGLQFLFEYFSETQRNKGNFPGRFSGRQFSNSRSEMNVSTLELGDSALYLCASSLLGETQYFGPGTRLLVL.

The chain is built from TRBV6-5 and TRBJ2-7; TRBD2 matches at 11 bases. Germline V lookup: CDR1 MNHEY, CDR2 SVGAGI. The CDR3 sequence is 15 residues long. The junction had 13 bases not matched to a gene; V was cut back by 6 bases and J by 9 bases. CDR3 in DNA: TGTGCCAGCAGACCTTACGTACTAGCGGGAGAGGTGCAGTACTTC. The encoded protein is CASRPYVLAGEVQYF.

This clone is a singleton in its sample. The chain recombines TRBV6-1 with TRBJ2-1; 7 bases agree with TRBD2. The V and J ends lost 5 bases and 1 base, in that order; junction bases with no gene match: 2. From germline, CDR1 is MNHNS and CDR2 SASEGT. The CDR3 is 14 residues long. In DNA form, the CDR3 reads TGTGCCAGCAGTCTTAGCGGGTCCTACAATGAGCAGTTCTTC. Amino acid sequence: CASSLSGSYNEQFF.

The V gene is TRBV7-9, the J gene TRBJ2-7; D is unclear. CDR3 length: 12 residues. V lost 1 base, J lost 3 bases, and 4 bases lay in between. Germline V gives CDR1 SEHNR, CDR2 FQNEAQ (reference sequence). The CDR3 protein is CASSLDNYEQYF. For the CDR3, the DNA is TGTGCCAGCAGCTTAGACAACTACGAGCAGTACTTC.

CDR3 sequence (DNA): TGTGCCAGCAGTGTGGGACCTAATGAAAAACTGTTTTTT. This gives the protein CASSVGPNEKLFF. The V gene is TRBV2, the J gene TRBJ1-4; tentatively, D is TRBD1 (5 bases). The CDR3 covers 13 residues. The V gene's germline CDR1 is SNHLY and CDR2 FYNNEI. Trimming pared 4 bases from V and 3 bases from J, leaving 6 bases between.

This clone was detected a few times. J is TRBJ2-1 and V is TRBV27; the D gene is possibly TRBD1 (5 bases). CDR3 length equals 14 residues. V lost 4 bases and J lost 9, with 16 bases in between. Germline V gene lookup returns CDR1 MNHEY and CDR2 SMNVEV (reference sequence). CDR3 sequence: CASSSTPGHFEQFF. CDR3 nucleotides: TGTGCCAGCAGTTCGACCCCCGGACATTTTGAGCAGTTCTTC.

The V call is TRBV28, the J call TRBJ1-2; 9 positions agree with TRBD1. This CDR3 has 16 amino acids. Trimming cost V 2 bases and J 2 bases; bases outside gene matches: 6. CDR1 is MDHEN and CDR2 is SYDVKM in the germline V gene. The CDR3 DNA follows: TGTGCCAGCAGTTTAACCACCGGGACAGGGAACTATGGCTACACCTTC. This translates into CASSLTTGTGNYGYTF.